Sequencing of this T cell receptor (beta chain) was carried out in a study of cytomegalovirus exposure and HLA in healthy donors. Study-wide findings and caveats: Three CMV-associated chains were confirmed in vitro to be specific for CMV antigens.

About this clone itself: The antigen remains unidentified.

60 Vbeta and 13 Jbeta primers were used in PCR. Sequencing used immunoSEQ multiplex PCR; TCRdb keeps in-frame clones, though not all of them. The profile shows 200,000 or so clones, roughly 80% of them singletons. V gave up 1 base and J gave up 9 bases, with 13 bases separating them. The CDR3 length is 15 residues. Germline loops: CDR1 MGHRA, CDR2 YSYEKL. V and J are TRBV4-1 and TRBJ1-6; D might be TRBD1 (5 bases). This receptor was obtained from a boy younger than 18 in good health and CMV-seronegative. The sequencing input was PBMCs. DNA of the CDR3: TGCGCCAGCAGCCAAGGGGAGGGGTTTGCTTCACCCCTCCACTTT. Amino acids: CASSQGEGFASPLHF.